This entry lists 27 T cell receptor beta chains sequenced from one sample in a study of control samples from healthy donors and cancer patients. Sequencing was performed with immunoSEQ multiplex PCR; in TCRdb, only in-frame clones are kept and a portion is missing. The repertoire holds 75,000 to 95,000 clones, with approximately 95% as singletons. The sample consisted of blood. The receptors were gathered from a woman under 40 in good health.

The chain carries TRBV10-1 and TRBJ2-1; 12 bases agree with TRBD1. Germline CDR1 reads WNHNN; CDR2 reads SYGVQD (reference sequence). This CDR3 has 16 residues. V shed 5 bases and J 9 bases; nucleotides not matched to a gene: 11. The CDR3 nucleotides read TGCGCCAGCAGTTACGCCCGGGACAGGGGGCTTGGTGAGCAGTTCTTC. Its protein product is CASSYARDRGLGEQFF.

The chain links TRBV7-9 to TRBJ1-1; D unclear. The germline V gene encodes CDR1 SEHNR and CDR2 FQNEAQ (reference sequence). The CDR3 is 14 amino acids. V was trimmed by 1 base and J by 3 bases, leaving 9 bases between them. CDR3 DNA sequence: TGTGCCAGCAGCTTAGGGCAGATTTACACTGAAGCTTTCTTT. This encodes CASSLGQIYTEAFF. The whole variable domain, remainder taken from reference TRBV7-9 and TRBJ1-1, is DTGVSQNPRHKITKRGQNVTFRCDPISEHNRLYWYRQTLGQGPEFLTYFQNEAQLEKSRLLSDRFSAERPKGSFSTLEIQRTEQGDSAMYLCASSLGQIYTEAFFGQGTRLTVV.

This chain joins TRBV12-3 or TRBV12-4 and TRBJ2-7, with TRBD2 as a possible D gene (5 bases). The CDR3 is 11 amino acids. V was shortened by 3 bases and J by 11 bases, with 11 bases between the two germline ends. Written as DNA, the CDR3 is TGTGCCAGCAGTTTCCGCGGGTTGGAGTACTTC. Protein product: CASSFRGLEYF.

The rearrangement uses TRBV5-5 and TRBJ2-3; no definite D call. V was clipped by 5 bases and J by 1 base, with 14 bases between them. The length of the CDR3 is 15 residues. CDR1 SGHKS and CDR2 YYEKEE come from the germline V gene (reference sequence). DNA for the CDR3: TGTGCCAGCAGGCCACCATGGCCTGGCACAGATACGCAGTATTTT. Translation: CASRPPWPGTDTQYF. The whole variable domain, remainder taken from reference TRBV5-5 and TRBJ2-3, is DAGVTQSPTHLIKTRGQQVTLRCSPISGHKSVSWYQQVLGQGPQFIFQYYEKEERGRGNFPDRFSARQFPNYSSELNVNALLLGDSALYLCASRPPWPGTDTQYFGPGTRLTVL.

The chain has TRBV21-1 and TRBJ2-3; TRBD1 reflects the table's D call only, with no check against the DNA. TRBV21-1 is deemed a pseudogene. This CDR3 is built from 17 residues. In DNA, the CDR3 is TGTGCCAGCAGCAAAGAGTGCTGGGACAGGGCCACAGATACGCAGTATTTT. This codes for CASSKECWDRATDTQYF.

The chain carries TRBV5-1 and TRBJ2-5, with TRBD1 identical over 10 bases. The CDR3 runs 16 residues. The germline CDR1 and CDR2 sequences are SGHRS and YFSETQ. The junction had 5 bases not matched to a gene; V was cut back by 3 bases and J by 0 bases. The CDR3 loop is CASSWSGTGDQETQYF. CDR3 nucleotide sequence: TGCGCCAGCAGCTGGTCCGGGACAGGGGACCAAGAGACCCAGTACTTC. Based on the CDR3 plus reference TRBV5-1 and TRBJ2-5, the full variable domain is KAGVTQTPRYLIKTRGQQVTLSCSPISGHRSVSWYQQTPGQGLQFLFEYFSETQRNKGNFPGRFSGRQFSNSRSEMNVSTLELGDSALYLCASSWSGTGDQETQYFGPGTRLLVL.

The J gene is TRBJ1-1, the V gene TRBV18, with D hard to call. The CDR3 length is 12 residues. V dropped 4 bases and J dropped 5 bases, with 8 bases sitting between them. Germline-derived CDR1 and CDR2 are KGHSH and LQKENI. The CDR3 coding sequence is TGTGCCAGCTCACAGGGAGGAACTGAAGCTTTCTTT. Protein: CASSQGGTEAFF.

CDR3 DNA: TGTGCCAGTGAACAGGGGAACACTGAAGCTTTCTTT. Translated, it gives CASEQGNTEAFF. The rearrangement uses TRBV7-9 and TRBJ1-1; tentative D call: TRBD1 (6 bases). V gave up 9 bases and J gave up 1 base, with 9 bases separating them. The germline V gene encodes CDR1 SEHNR and CDR2 FQNEAQ (reference sequence). The CDR3 contains 12 residues.

This rearrangement joins TRBV11-1 to TRBJ1-5; TRBD1 matches at 8 bases. The CDR3 is 15 amino acids. Trimming took 5 bases from V and 7 from J; bases not matched to a gene: 10. Germline CDR1 SGHAT, CDR2 FQDESV (reference sequence). The CDR3 region is CASSNGQGRGQPQHF. Here the CDR3 DNA reads TGTGCCAGCAGCAACGGACAGGGAAGAGGACAGCCCCAGCATTTT.

The rearrangement links TRBV6-2 or TRBV6-3 to TRBJ2-7; 7 nucleotides align to TRBD1. CDR1 is MNHEY, CDR2 SVGEGT, per germline. J lost 2 bases, V lost 5 bases, and 6 bases had no gene match. CDR3 length: 14 residues. The CDR3 DNA reads TGTGCCAGCAGTCGCACCGGGACAGCCTACGAGCAGTACTTC. Translating it yields CASSRTGTAYEQYF.

J is TRBJ2-1 and V is TRBV24-1; the D is unclear. This CDR3 is built from 14 residues. Germline V lookup: CDR1 KGHDR, CDR2 SFDVKD. Between the trimmed V and J ends, which lost 0 bases and 5 bases, there was a span of 7 bases. CDR3 region: CATSDLQYNNEQFF. The CDR3 coding sequence is TGTGCCACCAGTGATTTGCAGTACAACAATGAGCAGTTCTTC.

The gene calls are TRBV11-3 and TRBJ2-1; D unresolved. CDR1 is SGHNT and CDR2 is YENEEA in the germline V gene. Deletions cut 1 base from V and 8 bases from J, with 12 bases between. The CDR3 runs to 14 residues. The CDR3 loop is CASSLARGYHEQFF. The DNA of the CDR3 is TGTGCCAGCAGCTTAGCTCGAGGATACCATGAGCAGTTCTTC.

The rearrangement joins TRBV5-1 to TRBJ2-2; 7 bases agree with TRBD2. In germline, CDR1 is SGHRS, CDR2 YFSETQ. V shed 4 bases and J 7 bases; nucleotides not matched to a gene: 7. The CDR3 is 14 residues long. CDR3 in amino acids: CASSLTSNGGELFF. The CDR3 DNA sequence: TGCGCCAGCAGCCTGACTAGCAATGGCGGGGAGCTGTTTTTT. The full variable domain, with the rest looked up from reference TRBV5-1 and TRBJ2-2, is KAGVTQTPRYLIKTRGQQVTLSCSPISGHRSVSWYQQTPGQGLQFLFEYFSETQRNKGNFPGRFSGRQFSNSRSEMNVSTLELGDSALYLCASSLTSNGGELFFGEGSRLTVL.

This clone has just one count. The V call is TRBV11-3, the J call TRBJ1-1; D is uncertain. V gave up 1 base and J gave up 8 bases, with 14 bases separating them. Per germline, CDR1 SGHNT and CDR2 YENEEA. This CDR3 has 14 amino acids. The CDR3 loop is CASSLVGATGEAFF. The CDR3 coding sequence is TGTGCCAGCAGCTTAGTTGGAGCCACCGGCGAAGCTTTCTTT.

V and J are TRBV6-2 or TRBV6-3 and TRBJ2-7, with TRBD1 identical over 8 bases. V trimming: 5 bases; J trimming: 5 bases; junction bases outside the gene matches: 11. CDR3 length: 15 residues. Germline V gene lookup returns CDR1 MNHEY and CDR2 SVGEGT. CDR3 in DNA: TGTGCCAGCAGTAGCTCCCCGGACAGGGTTAACGAGCAGTACTTC. This codes for CASSSSPDRVNEQYF.

The V call is TRBV2, the J call TRBJ2-2; 7 positions agree with TRBD2. J gave up 6 bases and V 1 base, and 2 bases lay outside the gene matches. This CDR3 has 14 residues. Germline loops: CDR1 SNHLY, CDR2 FYNNEI. CDR3 coding DNA: TGTGCCAGCAGTGAAGGTGGGGGGGCCGGGGAGCTGTTTTTT. Protein: CASSEGGGAGELFF.

The V call is TRBV6-2 or TRBV6-3, the J call TRBJ1-4; D possibly corresponds to TRBD1 (5 bases). Germline lookup yields CDR1 MNHEY and CDR2 SVGEGT. Trimming stripped 1 base from V and 4 bases from J, with 25 bases between. This CDR3 has 20 amino acids. The CDR3 sequence is CASSYFIGTPPREGNEKLFF. The CDR3 DNA reads as TGTGCCAGCAGTTACTTTATCGGGACGCCTCCACGAGAGGGTAATGAAAAACTGTTTTTT.

The V gene is TRBV20-1, the J gene TRBJ2-7; 9 bases fit TRBD1. This CDR3 is 15 amino acids long. CDR1 is DFQATT and CDR2 is SNEGSKA in the germline V gene (reference sequence). The junction had 9 bases not matched to a gene; V was cut back by 3 bases and J by 3 bases. CDR3 bases: TGCAGTGCTAGTCCGGGGACAGGGAGAAACTACGAGCAGTACTTC. It is translated as CSASPGTGRNYEQYF.

V gene TRBV29-1 combines with J gene TRBJ1-1; tentative D call: TRBD1 (5 bases). CDR3 length: 15 amino acids. V lost 0 bases to trimming and J lost 1 base, with 12 bases between them. Germline values: CDR1 SQVTM, CDR2 ANQGSEA. DNA for the CDR3: TGCAGCGTTGAAGAATGGACATATCCGAACACTGAAGCTTTCTTT. This translates into CSVEEWTYPNTEAFF.

The J gene is TRBJ2-4, the V gene TRBV7-8, with 9 bases that match TRBD1. V lost 5 bases and J lost 9; bases outside the gene matches: 11. Germline V lookup: CDR1 SGHVS, CDR2 FQNEAQ. This CDR3 is built from 15 residues. CDR3 region: CASSPRWDRASIQYF. DNA of the CDR3: TGTGCCAGCAGCCCGAGGTGGGACAGGGCCAGCATTCAGTACTTC.

The chain employs TRBV28 and TRBJ1-5; D might be TRBD1 (5 bases). The V and J ends lost 7 bases and 2 bases respectively, with 15 bases between them. The length of the CDR3 is 15 residues. The germline gives CDR1 MDHEN, CDR2 SYDVKM. CDR3 loop: CASTTYGGGNQPQHF. The CDR3 nucleotides are TGTGCCAGCACGACCTACGGGGGGGGCAATCAGCCCCAGCATTTT.

In DNA, the CDR3 is TGTGCCAGCAGGGATAGTCATGAGCAGTTCTTC. Encoded protein: CASRDSHEQFF. The rearrangement uses TRBV5-8 and TRBJ2-1, with D hard to call. Trimming took 5 bases from V and 8 from J, leaving 8 bases between them. This CDR3 is built from 11 residues. Germline CDR1 reads SGHTS; CDR2 reads YDEGEE.

The gene calls are TRBV20-1 and TRBJ1-4; possible D gene TRBD1, 6 bases. The CDR3 is made up of 18 amino acids. Per germline, CDR1 DFQATT and CDR2 SNEGSKA (reference sequence). Between the trimmed V and J ends, which lost 3 bases and 2 bases, there was a span of 22 bases. The CDR3 region has the DNA TGCAGTGCTAGTACGCCAGGGGCGATCGCTATCACTAATGAAAAACTGTTTTTT. Translated: CSASTPGAIAITNEKLFF.

The chain links TRBV3-1 (or the pseudogene TRBV3-2) to TRBJ1-2; a possible D gene is TRBD1 (6 bases). CDR3 length equals 12 residues. CDR1 is LGHDT and CDR2 is YNNKEL in the germline V gene (reference sequence). Trimming stripped 1 base from V and 14 bases from J, with 14 bases between. The CDR3: CASSQAGTIGTF. The CDR3, as DNA: TGTGCCAGCAGCCAAGCGGGGACAATCGGGACCTTC.

The J gene is TRBJ2-1, the V gene TRBV11-3, with 7 bases that match TRBD1. This CDR3 is 19 amino acids long. Germline V lookup: CDR1 SGHNT, CDR2 YENEEA. V was pared by 1 base and J by 8 bases, with 20 bases of the junction left unmatched. This chain's CDR3 is CASSLGKGQATRSKYEQFF. CDR3 DNA sequence: TGTGCCAGCAGCTTAGGTAAAGGACAGGCGACAAGGTCCAAATATGAGCAGTTCTTC.

This chain joins TRBV27 and TRBJ2-7; maybe TRBD2 (6 bases). Germline assignment: CDR1 MNHEY and CDR2 SMNVEV (reference sequence). V lost 6 bases to trimming and J lost 6 bases, with 18 bases between them. The CDR3 has 14 amino acids. The CDR3 DNA follows: TGTGCCAGCAGCATGGTGGAGGGAGTCGGCGAGCAGTACTTC. This codes for CASSMVEGVGEQYF.

The chain joins TRBV6-6 to TRBJ2-7, with 9 positions matching TRBD1. This CDR3 region has 16 residues. V trimming: 2 bases; J trimming: 7 bases; junction bases outside the gene matches: 12. Germline lookup yields CDR1 MNHNY and CDR2 SVGAGI (reference sequence). CDR3 nucleotide sequence: TGTGCCAGCAGTTACGTCTCCCTGGGGGACAGGGTTGAGCAGTACTTC. This translates into CASSYVSLGDRVEQYF.